These 25 T cell receptor beta chains were all obtained from the same sample, sequenced in a study of metastatic and nonmetastatic thyroid tumors. Prior to thyroid surgery, none of the patients had received any treatment. TCRdb re-analyzed the PCR reads through MiXCR. The sample yields about 6,500 clones, approximately 34% seen once. Material for sequencing was adjacent normal tissue. All receptors come from a female donor with papillary thyroid cancer or a benign thyroid nodule (not recorded which). Some clones in this sample may be carry-over from other donors' samples.

This clone occurred a few times. The CDR3 DNA reads TGTGCCAGCAGTGACAGGGGCTACGAGCAGTACTTC. It translates to CASSDRGYEQYF. J is TRBJ2-7 and V is TRBV28; 8 bases match TRBD1. The CDR3 consists of 12 residues. Germline CDR1 MDHEN, CDR2 SYDVKM. The V gene end was trimmed by 5 bases and the J gene end by 3 bases; junction bases not matched to a gene: 0.

This clone was counted many times. This chain joins TRBV5-4 and TRBJ1-1; 8 positions match TRBD1. V lost 4 bases to trimming and J lost 5 bases; unmatched junction nucleotides: 4. The CDR3 extends over 13 amino acids. The germline CDR1 and CDR2 sequences are SGHNT and YYREEE (reference sequence). DNA for the CDR3: TGTGCCAGCAGCCAGGACAGGGTAACTGAAGCTTTCTTT. Translated, it gives CASSQDRVTEAFF.

In its sample, this clone ranks as medium-sized. The chain employs TRBV7-9 and TRBJ1-2, with 8 bases lining up with TRBD1. This CDR3 contains 17 residues. With V trimmed by 5 bases and J by 3 bases, 14 bases remained unmatched. The germline V gene encodes CDR1 SEHNR and CDR2 FQNEAQ (reference sequence). The CDR3 here is CASSLGQGGRSDYGYTF. The CDR3 DNA is TGTGCCAGCAGCCTCGGACAGGGAGGGCGATCGGACTATGGCTACACCTTC.

The chain couples TRBV2 to TRBJ2-7; no clear D gene. The germline V gene encodes CDR1 SNHLY and CDR2 FYNNEI. This CDR3 has 15 residues. The ends were cut back, 7 bases at V and 2 bases at J, with 18 bases in the middle. This CDR3 reads CASIDLLSVTYEQYF. The DNA of the CDR3 is TGTGCCAGCATTGATTTACTATCGGTCACCTACGAGCAGTACTTC.

The chain has TRBV20-1 and TRBJ2-7; 8 bases are shared with TRBD1. V shed 5 bases, J shed 4 bases, and the junction held 13 bases outside the gene matches. Germline V gene lookup returns CDR1 DFQATT and CDR2 SNEGSKA (reference sequence). The CDR3 is 15 residues long. CDR3 DNA: TGCAGTGCTGAGGGATCGGGGACAGGACCTTACGAGCAGTACTTC. As protein: CSAEGSGTGPYEQYF.

This clone was picked up a small number of times. This chain joins TRBV2 and TRBJ2-7; 10 nucleotides match TRBD2. Germline V gene lookup returns CDR1 SNHLY and CDR2 FYNNEI. This CDR3 has 12 residues. V lost 4 bases, J lost 6 bases, and 0 bases stayed unmatched. In DNA form, the CDR3 reads TGTGCCAGCAGTGGGACTAGCGGCGAGCAGTACTTC. Its protein product is CASSGTSGEQYF.

This clone was picked up one time. A read error is likely, as this CDR3 ends without the conserved phenylalanine or tryptophan. The chain has TRBV19 and TRBJ1-4; D remains unclear. The germline V gene encodes CDR1 LNHDA and CDR2 SQIVND (reference sequence). With 6 bases removed from V and 10 bases from J, the gap between germline ends came to 18 bases. The length of the CDR3 is 14 residues. DNA for the CDR3: TGTGCCAGTAGACCCCCGGGGTTTACTGCAAAACTGTTTGTT. Amino acids: CASRPPGFTAKLFV.

This clone has only a few counts. The chain is built from TRBV2 and TRBJ2-3; 9 positions match TRBD2. CDR3 length: 14 amino acids. Germline-derived CDR1 and CDR2 are SNHLY and FYNNEI. Trimming took 7 bases from V and 5 from J; bases not matched to a gene: 7. Here the CDR3 reads CASNSGRGLDTQYF. The CDR3 DNA reads as TGTGCCAGCAATAGCGGGAGAGGGTTAGATACGCAGTATTTT.

The rearrangement joins TRBV27 to TRBJ2-7; 10 bases fit TRBD2. The germline CDR1 and CDR2 sequences are MNHEY and SMNVEV (reference sequence). The CDR3 loop spans 17 amino acids. V shed 4 bases, J shed 1 base, and the junction held 10 bases outside the gene matches. The CDR3 bases are TGTGCCAGCAGTTCCGGATCCGGGACTAGCGTATCCTACGAGCAGTACTTC. Its protein product is CASSSGSGTSVSYEQYF.

Remarks on this clone: At one of its ends the junction is not consistent with the germline gene, which may arise from a read error. V and J are TRBV6-2 or TRBV6-3 and TRBJ1-2; D is unclear. The V gene's germline CDR1 is MNHEY and CDR2 SVGEGT. This CDR3 region has 13 residues. The CDR3, as DNA: TGTGCCAGCAGTTACCCACTGGACTATTGCTACACCTTC. Protein product: CASSYPLDYCYTF.

The chain combines TRBV7-3 with TRBJ2-2, with 8 nucleotides matching TRBD1. Germline CDR1 and CDR2: SGHTA and FQGTGA. The V gene end was trimmed by 4 bases and the J gene end by 1 base; junction bases not matched to a gene: 2. CDR3 size: 15 residues. CDR3 loop: CASSSGQGNTGELFF. The CDR3 bases are TGTGCCAGCAGCTCCGGACAGGGGAACACCGGGGAGCTGTTTTTT.

By sample fraction, this clone is medium-sized. The chain couples TRBV3-1 to TRBJ2-3, with D perhaps TRBD1 (6 bases). There are 15 residues in the CDR3. Per germline, CDR1 LGHDT and CDR2 YNNKEL (reference sequence). The V end lost 0 bases, the J end lost 2 bases, and 9 bases lay between the germline ends. The CDR3 region has the DNA TGTGCCAGCAGCCAAGACAGGGGTGTCACAGATACGCAGTATTTT. It codes for CASSQDRGVTDTQYF.

Here the CDR3 DNA reads TGTGCCAGCTCGCGTGGTGGAGACAATGAGCAGTTCTTC. Protein: CASSRGGDNEQFF. This chain uses TRBV18 with TRBJ2-1; no firm D call. CDR1 is KGHSH and CDR2 is LQKENI in the germline V gene. The CDR3 length is 13 residues. V was clipped by 6 bases and J by 5 bases, with 11 bases between them.

The CDR3, as DNA: TGTGCCAGCATCTCACAGTGGGCTGGCACTGAAGCTTTCTTT. It is translated as CASISQWAGTEAFF. The chain is built from TRBV6-1 and TRBJ1-1; D remains ambiguous. V lost 7 bases, J lost 4 bases, and 16 bases lay in between. Germline V gene data show CDR1 as MNHNS and CDR2 as SASEGT. The length of the CDR3 is 14 residues.

This chain joins TRBV11-2 and TRBJ1-1, with TRBD1 matching 7 bases. This CDR3 is built from 14 residues. Germline V gives CDR1 SGHAT, CDR2 FQNNGV. The V and J ends lost 2 bases and 4 bases, in that order; junction bases with no gene match: 4. The CDR3 region is CASSLSRGVTEAFF. DNA for the CDR3: TGTGCCAGCAGCTTATCCAGGGGGGTCACTGAAGCTTTCTTT.

This CDR3 is CASSAVRGFKNEAFF. The CDR3 DNA reads TGTGCCAGCAGCGCCGTCAGGGGGTTCAAAAATGAAGCTTTCTTT. The chain has TRBV11-1 and TRBJ1-1; TRBD1 matches at 7 bases. The V and J ends lost 5 bases and 7 bases, in that order; junction bases with no gene match: 13. Looked up from germline, CDR1 is SGHAT and CDR2 is FQDESV (reference sequence). The CDR3 contains 15 residues.

V usage is TRBV3-1 and J usage is TRBJ1-2; D is undetermined. CDR1 is LGHDT and CDR2 is YNNKEL in the germline V gene (reference sequence). Trimming pared 3 bases from V and 5 bases from J, leaving 13 bases between. The CDR3 contains 14 residues. In DNA, the CDR3 is TGTGCCAGCAGCCACGGTAGTACCGAGTATGGCTACACCTTC. This sequence encodes CASSHGSTEYGYTF.

This rearrangement joins TRBV20-1 to TRBJ1-1; tentatively, D is TRBD1 (5 bases). CDR1 and CDR2 from the germline V gene are DFQATT and SNEGSKA (reference sequence). CDR3 length equals 11 residues. The ends were cut back, 8 bases at V and 1 base at J, with 8 bases in the middle. This CDR3 is CSLGRNTEAFF. As DNA, the CDR3 is TGCAGTCTGGGACGGAACACTGAAGCTTTCTTT.

This clone is medium-sized. This chain joins TRBV2 and TRBJ2-2, with D possibly matching TRBD1 (6 bases). CDR1 is SNHLY and CDR2 is FYNNEI in the germline V gene. V lost 5 bases, J lost 5 bases, and 12 bases lay in between. The CDR3 consists of 14 residues. The CDR3, as DNA: TGTGCCAGCAGTAAGGGGCAGGGGACCGGGGAGCTGTTTTTT. This gives the protein CASSKGQGTGELFF.

The chain combines TRBV12-3 or TRBV12-4 with TRBJ2-7, with TRBD2 matching over 8 bases. V lost 4 bases, J lost 2 bases, and 7 bases stayed unmatched. The CDR3 covers 15 residues. CDR3 protein: CASSSSGSIPYEQYF. CDR3 nucleotides: TGTGCCAGCAGTTCCAGCGGGAGTATCCCCTACGAGCAGTACTTC.

The gene calls are TRBV7-9 and TRBJ1-1; D is ambiguous. V lost 2 bases and J lost 0, with 7 bases in between. CDR1 and CDR2 (germline): SEHNR, FQNEAQ (reference sequence). This CDR3 comprises 14 residues. The CDR3 region has the DNA TGTGCCAGCAGCTTAACCGGTATGAACACTGAAGCTTTCTTT. It is translated as CASSLTGMNTEAFF. Variable domain in full (rest from reference TRBV7-9 and TRBJ1-1): DTGVSQNPRHKITKRGQNVTFRCDPISEHNRLYWYRQTLGQGPEFLTYFQNEAQLEKSRLLSDRFSAERPKGSFSTLEIQRTEQGDSAMYLCASSLTGMNTEAFFGQGTRLTVV.

There are many counts of this clone. V and J are TRBV27 and TRBJ2-7; 9 positions agree with TRBD2. Germline V gene lookup returns CDR1 MNHEY and CDR2 SMNVEV (reference sequence). Unmatched junction bases numbered 9, after V lost 6 bases and J lost 3 bases. This CDR3 is 15 amino acids long. The CDR3 DNA reads TGTGCCAGCAGCTATAGCGGGGGCCCGATCTACGAGCAGTACTTC. This encodes CASSYSGGPIYEQYF.

This rearrangement joins TRBV11-3 to TRBJ2-1; D possibly matches TRBD1 or TRBD2 (6 bases each). V was trimmed by 6 bases and J by 8 bases, leaving 20 bases between them. CDR3 length: 15 residues. Germline values: CDR1 SGHNT, CDR2 YENEEA. The CDR3 coding sequence is TGTGCCAGCAGTTTCAGGGGAGGAACTATAGATGAGCAGTTCTTC. Encoded protein: CASSFRGGTIDEQFF.

The chain employs TRBV6-1 and TRBJ1-6; TRBD1 aligns across 7 bases. This CDR3 region has 13 residues. V lost 10 bases and J lost 8; bases outside the gene matches: 8. The germline CDR1 and CDR2 sequences are MNHNS and SASEGT. The CDR3 protein is CAIQQGDHSPLHF. The DNA for the CDR3 is TGTGCCATACAGCAGGGGGATCATTCACCCCTCCACTTT.

The chain is built from TRBV11-2 and TRBJ2-1; D is perhaps TRBD1 (6 bases). This CDR3 spans 13 amino acids. Trimming stripped 5 bases from V and 4 bases from J, with 9 bases between. Germline CDR1 reads SGHAT; CDR2 reads FQNNGV. CDR3 bases: TGTGCCAGCAGCCGACAGGCGTACAATGAGCAGTTCTTC. As protein: CASSRQAYNEQFF.